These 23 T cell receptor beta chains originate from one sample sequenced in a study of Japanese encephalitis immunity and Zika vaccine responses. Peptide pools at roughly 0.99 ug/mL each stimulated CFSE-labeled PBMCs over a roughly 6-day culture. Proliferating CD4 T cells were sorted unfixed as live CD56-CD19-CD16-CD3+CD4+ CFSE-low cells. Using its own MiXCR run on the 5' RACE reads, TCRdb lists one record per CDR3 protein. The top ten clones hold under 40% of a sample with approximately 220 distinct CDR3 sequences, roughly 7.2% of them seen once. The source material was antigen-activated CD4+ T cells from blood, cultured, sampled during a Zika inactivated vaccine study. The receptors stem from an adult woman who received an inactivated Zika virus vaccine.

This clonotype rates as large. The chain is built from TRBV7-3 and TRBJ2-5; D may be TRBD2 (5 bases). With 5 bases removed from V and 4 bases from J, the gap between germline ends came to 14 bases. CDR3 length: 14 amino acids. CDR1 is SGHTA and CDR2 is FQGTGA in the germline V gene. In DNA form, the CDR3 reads TGTGCCAGCAGCCTTGAGGGAGCAGGAGAGACCCAGTACTTC. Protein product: CASSLEGAGETQYF. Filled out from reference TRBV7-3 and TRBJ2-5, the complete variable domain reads GAGVSQTPSNKVTEKGKYVELRCDPISGHTALYWYRQSLGQGPEFLIYFQGTGAADDSGLPNDRFFAVRPEGSVSTLKIQRTERGDSAVYLCASSLEGAGETQYFGPGTRLLVL.

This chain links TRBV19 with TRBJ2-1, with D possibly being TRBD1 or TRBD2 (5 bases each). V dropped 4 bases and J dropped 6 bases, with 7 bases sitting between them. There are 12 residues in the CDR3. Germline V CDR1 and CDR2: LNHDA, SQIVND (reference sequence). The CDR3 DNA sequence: TGTGCCAGTAGTACCGGGACCAATGAGCAGTTCTTC. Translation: CASSTGTNEQFF.

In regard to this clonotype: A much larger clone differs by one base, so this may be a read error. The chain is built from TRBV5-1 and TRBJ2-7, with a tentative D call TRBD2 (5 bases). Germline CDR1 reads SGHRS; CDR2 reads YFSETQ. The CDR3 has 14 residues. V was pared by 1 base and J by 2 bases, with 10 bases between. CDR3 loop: CASSLRAGTYEQYF. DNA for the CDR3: TGCGCCAGCAGCTTGCGGGCGGGTACCTACGAGCAGTACTTC.

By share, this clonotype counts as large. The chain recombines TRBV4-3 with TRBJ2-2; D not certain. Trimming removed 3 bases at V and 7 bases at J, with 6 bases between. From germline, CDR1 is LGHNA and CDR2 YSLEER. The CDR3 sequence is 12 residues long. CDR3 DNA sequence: TGCGCCAGCAGCCATATGGGCGGGGAGCTGTTTTTT. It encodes CASSHMGGELFF.

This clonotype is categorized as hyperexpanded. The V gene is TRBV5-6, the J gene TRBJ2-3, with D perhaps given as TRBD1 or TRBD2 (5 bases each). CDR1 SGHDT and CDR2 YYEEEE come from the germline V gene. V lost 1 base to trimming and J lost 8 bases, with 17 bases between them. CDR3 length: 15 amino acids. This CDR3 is CASSLTWDAQSTQYF. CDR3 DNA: TGTGCCAGCAGCTTGACCTGGGACGCTCAAAGTACGCAGTATTTT.

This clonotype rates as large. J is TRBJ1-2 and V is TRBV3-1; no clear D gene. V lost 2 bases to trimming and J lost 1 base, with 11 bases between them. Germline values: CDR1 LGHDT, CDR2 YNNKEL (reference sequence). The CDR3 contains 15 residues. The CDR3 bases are TGTGCCAGCAGCCAACAGTCCGGGAATAACTATGGCTACACCTTC. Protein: CASSQQSGNNYGYTF.

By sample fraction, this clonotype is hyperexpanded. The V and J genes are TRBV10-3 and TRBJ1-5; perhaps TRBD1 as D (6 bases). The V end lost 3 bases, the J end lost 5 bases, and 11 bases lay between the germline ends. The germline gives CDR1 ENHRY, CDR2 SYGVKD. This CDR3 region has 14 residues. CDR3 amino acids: CAISEGGADQPQHF. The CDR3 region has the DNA TGTGCCATCAGTGAAGGGGGAGCGGATCAGCCCCAGCATTTT.

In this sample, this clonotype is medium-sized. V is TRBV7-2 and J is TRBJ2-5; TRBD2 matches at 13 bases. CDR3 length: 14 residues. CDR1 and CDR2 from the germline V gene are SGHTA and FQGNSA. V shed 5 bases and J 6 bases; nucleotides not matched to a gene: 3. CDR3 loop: CASSVGTSGKTQYF. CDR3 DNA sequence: TGTGCCAGCAGCGTCGGGACTAGCGGGAAGACCCAGTACTTC. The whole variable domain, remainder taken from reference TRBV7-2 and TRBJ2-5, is GAGVSQSPSNKVTEKGKDVELRCDPISGHTALYWYRQSLGQGLEFLIYFQGNSAPDKSGLPSDRFSAERTGGSVSTLTIQRTQQEDSAVYLCASSVGTSGKTQYFGPGTRLLVL.

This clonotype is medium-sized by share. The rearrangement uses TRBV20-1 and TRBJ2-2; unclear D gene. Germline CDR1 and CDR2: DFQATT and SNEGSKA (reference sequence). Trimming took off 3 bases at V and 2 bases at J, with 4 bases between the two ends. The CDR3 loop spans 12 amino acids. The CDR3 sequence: CSARSNTGELFF. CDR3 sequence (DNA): TGCAGTGCTAGGAGCAACACCGGGGAGCTGTTTTTT.

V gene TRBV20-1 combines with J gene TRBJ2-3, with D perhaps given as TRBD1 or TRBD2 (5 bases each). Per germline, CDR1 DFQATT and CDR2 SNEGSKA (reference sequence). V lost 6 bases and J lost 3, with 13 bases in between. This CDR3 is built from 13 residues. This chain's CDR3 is CSAFRGGTDTQYF. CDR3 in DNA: TGCAGTGCCTTCCGGGGCGGTACAGATACGCAGTATTTT.

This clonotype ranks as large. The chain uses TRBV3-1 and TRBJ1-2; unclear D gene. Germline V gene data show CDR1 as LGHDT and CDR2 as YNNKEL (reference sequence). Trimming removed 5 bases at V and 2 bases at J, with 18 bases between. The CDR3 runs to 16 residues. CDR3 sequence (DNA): TGTGCCAGCAGCTACCAAAGGCCTAATGGGAACTATGGCTACACCTTC. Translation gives CASSYQRPNGNYGYTF. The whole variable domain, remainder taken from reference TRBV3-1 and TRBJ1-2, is DTAVSQTPKYLVTQMGNDKSIKCEQNLGHDTMYWYKQDSKKFLKIMFSYNNKELIINETVPNRFSPKSPDKAHLNLHINSLELGDSAVYFCASSYQRPNGNYGYTFGSGTRLTVV.

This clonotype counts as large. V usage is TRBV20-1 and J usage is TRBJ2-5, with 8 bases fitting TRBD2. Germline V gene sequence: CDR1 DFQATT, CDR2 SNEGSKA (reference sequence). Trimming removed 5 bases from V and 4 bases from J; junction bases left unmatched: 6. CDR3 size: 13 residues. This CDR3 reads CSASGGPGETQYF. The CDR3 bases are TGCAGTGCTTCGGGGGGGCCGGGAGAGACCCAGTACTTC.

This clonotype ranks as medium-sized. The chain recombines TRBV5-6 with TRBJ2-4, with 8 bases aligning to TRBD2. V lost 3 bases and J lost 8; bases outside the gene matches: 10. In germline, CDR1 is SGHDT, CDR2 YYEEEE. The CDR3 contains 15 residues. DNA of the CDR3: TGTGCCAGCAGCTCGCCCTCGGGGGGGCCGTACATTCAGTACTTC. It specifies CASSSPSGGPYIQYF.

CDR3 coding DNA: TGTGCCAGCAGCTCCCGACTAGCGACATACTACGAGCAGTACTTC. It codes for CASSSRLATYYEQYF. The chain recombines TRBV11-2 with TRBJ2-7; TRBD2 matches at 8 bases. The ends lost 4 bases at V and 3 bases at J; junction bases unmatched: 8. The CDR3 extends over 15 amino acids. Germline CDR1 reads SGHAT; CDR2 reads FQNNGV. Full variable domain (missing parts from reference TRBV11-2 and TRBJ2-7): EAGVAQSPRYKIIEKRQSVAFWCNPISGHATLYWYQQILGQGPKLLIQFQNNGVVDDSQLPKDRFSAERLKGVDSTLKIQPAKLEDSAVYLCASSSRLATYYEQYFGPGTRLTVT.

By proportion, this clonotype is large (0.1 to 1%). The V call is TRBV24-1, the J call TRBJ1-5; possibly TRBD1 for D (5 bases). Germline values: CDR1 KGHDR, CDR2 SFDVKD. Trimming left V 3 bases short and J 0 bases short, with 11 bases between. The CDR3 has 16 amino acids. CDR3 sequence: CATSDGAGSSNQPQHF. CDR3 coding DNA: TGTGCCACCAGTGATGGAGCAGGGAGTAGCAATCAGCCCCAGCATTTT.

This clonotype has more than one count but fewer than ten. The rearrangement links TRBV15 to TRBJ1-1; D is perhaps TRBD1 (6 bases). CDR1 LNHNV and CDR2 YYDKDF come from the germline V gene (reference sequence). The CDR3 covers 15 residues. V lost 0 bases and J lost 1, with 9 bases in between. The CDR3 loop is CATSREPGQNTEAFF. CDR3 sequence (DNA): TGTGCCACCAGCAGAGAACCGGGACAGAACACTGAAGCTTTCTTT.

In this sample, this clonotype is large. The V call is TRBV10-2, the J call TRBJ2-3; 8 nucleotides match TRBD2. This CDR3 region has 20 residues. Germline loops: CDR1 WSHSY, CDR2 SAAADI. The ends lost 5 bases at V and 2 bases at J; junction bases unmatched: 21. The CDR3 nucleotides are TGCGCCAGCAGTCGTCAGCCTGGACTAGCAGGTTTTGGATCCACAGATACGCAGTATTTT. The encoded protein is CASSRQPGLAGFGSTDTQYF.

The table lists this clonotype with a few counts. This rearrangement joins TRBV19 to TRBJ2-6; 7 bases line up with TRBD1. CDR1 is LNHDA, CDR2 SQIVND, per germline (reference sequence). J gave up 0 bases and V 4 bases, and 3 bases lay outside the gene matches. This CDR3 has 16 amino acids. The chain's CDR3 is CASSKQGTSGANVLTF. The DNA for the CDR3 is TGTGCCAGTAGTAAACAGGGGACCTCTGGGGCCAACGTCCTGACTTTC.

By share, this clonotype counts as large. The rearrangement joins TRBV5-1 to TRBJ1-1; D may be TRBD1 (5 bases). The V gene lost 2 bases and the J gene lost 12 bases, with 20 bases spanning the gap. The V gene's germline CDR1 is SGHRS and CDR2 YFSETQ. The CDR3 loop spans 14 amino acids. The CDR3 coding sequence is TGCGCCAGCAGCTTCCCCCGGCCGGGGGACCTTACTTTCTTT. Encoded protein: CASSFPRPGDLTFF.

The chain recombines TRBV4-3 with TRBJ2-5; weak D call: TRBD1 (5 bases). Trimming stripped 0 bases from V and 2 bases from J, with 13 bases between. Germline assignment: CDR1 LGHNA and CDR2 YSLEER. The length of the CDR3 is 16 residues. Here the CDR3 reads CASSQERGSLQETQYF. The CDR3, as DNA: TGCGCCAGCAGCCAAGAAAGGGGCAGCTTACAAGAGACCCAGTACTTC.

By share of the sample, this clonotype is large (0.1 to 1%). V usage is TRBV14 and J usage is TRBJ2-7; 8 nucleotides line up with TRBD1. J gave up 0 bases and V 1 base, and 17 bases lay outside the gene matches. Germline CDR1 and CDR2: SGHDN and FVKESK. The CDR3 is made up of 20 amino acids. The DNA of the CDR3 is TGTGCCAGCAGCCAAGTTGGGCGCGGACAGGGAACCCATGCCTCCTACGAGCAGTACTTC. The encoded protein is CASSQVGRGQGTHASYEQYF.

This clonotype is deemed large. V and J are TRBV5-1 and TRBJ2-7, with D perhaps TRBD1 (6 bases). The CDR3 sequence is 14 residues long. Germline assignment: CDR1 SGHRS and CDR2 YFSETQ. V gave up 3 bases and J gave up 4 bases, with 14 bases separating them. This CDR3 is CASSSSGRGYEQYF. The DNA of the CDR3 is TGCGCCAGCAGCTCTTCAGGCAGGGGATACGAGCAGTACTTC. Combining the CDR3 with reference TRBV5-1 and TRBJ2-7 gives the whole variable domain KAGVTQTPRYLIKTRGQQVTLSCSPISGHRSVSWYQQTPGQGLQFLFEYFSETQRNKGNFPGRFSGRQFSNSRSEMNVSTLELGDSALYLCASSSSGRGYEQYFGPGTRLTVT.

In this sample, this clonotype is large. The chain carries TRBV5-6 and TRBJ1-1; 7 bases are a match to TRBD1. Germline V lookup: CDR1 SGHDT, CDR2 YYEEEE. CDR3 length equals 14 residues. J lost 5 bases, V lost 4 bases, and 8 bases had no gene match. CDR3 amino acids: CASSRRQGWTEAFF. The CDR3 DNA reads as TGTGCCAGCAGCCGTAGACAGGGCTGGACTGAAGCTTTCTTT.